The rows below give T cell receptor beta chains drawn from one sample of a study of T cell changes during pregnancy in multiple sclerosis. The method was immunoSEQ multiplex PCR; TCRdb's version includes in-frame clones alone and lacks a portion of them. The sample yields under 55,000 clones, approximately 91% seen once. The specimen sequenced was PBMCs (not recorded whether the cells were cultured). Receptors were obtained from a female donor with multiple sclerosis, enrolled in a pregnancy study. Both conserved end residues are part of each CDR3. D genes are given only for firm matches. Size is stated for part of the rows, as once, few or many counts, or as a class when the clone is expanded.

>TRBJ1-1|-|TRBV19|TRBD1
CASSKQGANTEAFF
TGTGCCAGTAGTAAACAGGGGGCGAACACTGAAGCTTTCTTT
>TRBJ1-1|-|TRBV27|-
CASSSLMNTEAFF
TGTGCCAGCAGCAGTTTAATGAACACTGAAGCTTTCTTT
>TRBJ2-7|-|TRBV19|TRBD2
CASKSSGRAYEQYF
TGTGCCAGTAAGTCCAGCGGGAGAGCCTACGAGCAGTACTTC
>TRBJ2-7|once|TRBV7-2|TRBD1
CASSLIGTAYEQYF
TGTGCCAGCAGCTTAATCGGGACAGCCTACGAGCAGTACTTC
>TRBJ2-7|-|TRBV13|TRBD1
CASSLAVDRALSYEQYF
TGTGCCAGCAGCTTAGCGGTAGACAGGGCTCTCTCCTACGAGCAGTACTTC
>TRBJ1-1|-|TRBV5-1|TRBD1
CASSWGQGAGTEAFF
TGCGCCAGCAGCTGGGGACAGGGGGCAGGAACTGAAGCTTTCTTT
>TRBJ1-2|-|TRBV6-1|TRBD1
CASIPGTGIGYTF
TGTGCCAGCATACCCGGGACAGGGATTGGCTACACCTTC
>TRBJ2-5|once|TRBV9|-
CASSVTGQETQYF
TGTGCCAGCAGCGTAACAGGCCAAGAGACCCAGTACTTC
>TRBJ2-5|-|TRBV10-2|-
CASSEIRLETQYF
TGCGCCAGCAGTGAGATACGCCTGGAGACCCAGTACTTC
>TRBJ1-1|-|TRBV19|-
CASSIGRAAAFF
TGTGCCAGTAGTATAGGCAGGGCGGCCGCTTTCTTT
>TRBJ2-2|-|TRBV2|TRBD2
CASATSERNTGELFF
TGTGCCAGCGCTACTAGCGAACGGAACACCGGGGAGCTGTTTTTT
>TRBJ2-3|-|TRBV10-1|TRBD2
CASTLGTSGTDTQYF
TGCGCCAGTACGCTGGGGACTAGCGGAACAGATACGCAGTATTTT
>TRBJ1-3|-|TRBV6-1|TRBD1
CASKEGQGEFYTIYF
TGTGCCAGCAAGGAAGGGCAGGGGGAGTTCTACACCATATATTTT
>TRBJ2-7|once|TRBV10-3|TRBD2
CAISDRLAGHYEQYF
TGTGCCATCAGTGATCGACTAGCGGGGCACTACGAGCAGTACTTC
>TRBJ2-1|-|TRBV4-2|TRBD2
CASSQEGSGSSSYNEQFF
TGTGCCAGCAGCCAAGAGGGGAGCGGGAGCAGCTCCTACAATGAGCAGTTCTTC
>TRBJ1-1|-|TRBV5-6|-
CASSRGKIQTHWNTEAFF
TGTGCCAGCAGCCGAGGAAAGATCCAGACCCACTGGAACACTGAAGCTTTCTTT
>TRBJ2-5|few|TRBV4-1|TRBD2
CASSPQLAGGGGAETQYF
TGCGCCAGCAGCCCACAACTAGCGGGAGGGGGAGGCGCTGAGACCCAGTACTTC
>TRBJ2-7|-|TRBV11-3|TRBD1
CASSWDRGTGEQYF
TGTGCCAGCAGCTGGGACAGGGGAACCGGGGAGCAGTACTTC
>TRBJ2-1|-|TRBV5-1|-
CASSLEGINHEQFF
TGCGCCAGCAGTTTGGAAGGGATTAACCATGAGCAGTTCTTC
>TRBJ2-7|-|TRBV6-1|-
CASSETQWNEQYF
TGTGCCAGCAGTGAGACCCAGTGGAACGAGCAGTACTTC
>TRBJ2-7|-|TRBV7-6|TRBD2
CASSSGGRASYEQYF
TGTGCCAGCAGCTCCGGCGGGAGGGCCTCCTACGAGCAGTACTTC
>TRBJ2-7|-|TRBV5-4|TRBD1
CASSLAIKGQGFSYEQYF
TGTGCCAGCAGCTTGGCCATTAAAGGACAGGGATTCTCCTACGAGCAGTACTTC
>TRBJ2-7|-|TRBV4-1|TRBD1
CASSQGTGRYEQYF
TGCGCCAGCAGCCAAGGGACAGGGAGGTACGAGCAGTACTTC
>TRBJ1-4|-|TRBV27|-
CASRTPRGPGEKLFF
TGTGCCAGCAGGACCCCTCGGGGGCCCGGGGAGAAACTGTTTTTT
>TRBJ1-5|-|TRBV5-6|-
CASSLGPPGVQPQHF
TGTGCCAGCAGCTTGGGGCCTCCGGGGGTCCAGCCCCAGCATTTT
>TRBJ2-7|-|TRBV7-9|TRBD1
CASSLPGDRGLYEQYF
TGTGCCAGCAGCTTACCGGGGGACAGGGGGCTCTACGAGCAGTACTTC
>TRBJ2-2|-|TRBV5-1|TRBD1
CASSPRRDRANTGELFF
TGCGCCAGCAGCCCCAGACGGGACAGGGCGAACACCGGGGAGCTGTTTTTT
>TRBJ1-1|-|TRBV28|-
CASSPEWGEAFF
TGTGCCAGCAGCCCCGAGTGGGGTGAAGCTTTCTTT
>TRBJ2-7|-|TRBV7-7|TRBD2
CASSLTPSGLVLSTYEQYF
TGTGCCAGCAGCTTAACCCCTAGCGGGCTCGTCTTATCTACCTACGAGCAGTACTTC
>TRBJ1-6|-|TRBV12-5|-
CASGLALSGTQISPLHF
TGTGCTAGTGGTTTGGCTCTCTCCGGGACCCAAATTTCACCCCTCCACTTT
>TRBJ1-4|-|TRBV27|-
CASTPRPGGGEKLFF
TGTGCCAGCACCCCCCGGCCCGGAGGCGGTGAAAAACTGTTTTTT
>TRBJ1-2|-|TRBV7-2|-
CASSLLGGGYGYTF
TGTGCCAGCAGCTTACTCGGGGGAGGGTATGGCTACACCTTC
>TRBJ1-4|-|TRBV2|-
CASVRGSDEKLFF
TGTGCCAGCGTGAGGGGTAGTGATGAAAAACTGTTTTTT
>TRBJ2-7|once|TRBV19|-
CASSRDGSSYEQYF
TGTGCCAGTAGCCGGGACGGCAGCTCCTACGAGCAGTACTTC
>TRBJ2-7|-|TRBV18|-
CASSPTGISYEQYF
TGTGCCAGCTCACCGACCGGCATCTCCTACGAGCAGTACTTC
>TRBJ2-1|-|TRBV5-5|-
CASSLASQGPKHHYEQFF
TGTGCCAGCAGCTTGGCCTCGCAGGGTCCGAAACATCATTATGAGCAGTTCTTC